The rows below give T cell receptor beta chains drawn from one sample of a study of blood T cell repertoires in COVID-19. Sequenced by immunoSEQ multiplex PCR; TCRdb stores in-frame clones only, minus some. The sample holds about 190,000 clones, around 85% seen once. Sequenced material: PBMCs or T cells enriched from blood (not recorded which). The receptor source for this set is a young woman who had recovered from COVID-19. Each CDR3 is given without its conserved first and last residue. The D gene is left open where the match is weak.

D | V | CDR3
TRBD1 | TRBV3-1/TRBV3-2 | ASSPGTGNQPQH
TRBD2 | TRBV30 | ARISGNGNEQF
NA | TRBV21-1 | ASSSPARGGNTIY
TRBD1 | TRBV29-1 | SVRQGNGNTIY
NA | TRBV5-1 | ASSLAPAGPGKSYEQY
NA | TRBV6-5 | ASSYRLPGDTQY
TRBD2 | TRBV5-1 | ASSFSGGASAEQF
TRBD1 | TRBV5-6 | ASSRGTGGNYGYT
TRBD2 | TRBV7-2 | ASSLELTSGSYEQY
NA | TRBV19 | ASRNRDNRAF
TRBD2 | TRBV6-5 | ASHVRGVNEQF
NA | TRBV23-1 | ASSLYLNTEAF
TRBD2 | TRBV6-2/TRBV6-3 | ASRPSGGRTDTQY
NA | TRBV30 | AWSVSDRLITGELF
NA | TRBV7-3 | ASSLDFVNSIYEQY
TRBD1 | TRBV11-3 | ASSSGTGVYEQY
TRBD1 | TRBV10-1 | ASSENRGHGQPQH
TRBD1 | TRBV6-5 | ASSYSDRAKTQY
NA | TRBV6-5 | ASSSGYSGNTIY
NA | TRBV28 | ASRQGGTEAF
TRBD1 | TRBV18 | ASSPTGTGGVDQPQH
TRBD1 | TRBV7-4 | ASSLRTGGLGQPQH
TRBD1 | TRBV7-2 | ASSSSLEPGQLNEKLF
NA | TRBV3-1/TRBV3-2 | ASNNRMNTEAF
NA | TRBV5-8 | ASSLTGPNYGYT
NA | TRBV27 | ASSFTGSYNEQF
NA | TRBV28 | ASSFSDTQY
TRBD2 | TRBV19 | ASSSRGGGVGQETQY
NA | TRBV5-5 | ASSPPGHLSGNTIY
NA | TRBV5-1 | ASSLAGLVGETQY
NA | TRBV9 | ASSPYEGGGYT